Listed below are T cell receptor beta chains from one sample, sequenced in a study of patients and donors after allogeneic stem cell transplantation. TCRdb reanalysed the RT-PCR reads using MiXCR and keeps one entry per CDR3 protein. The data contain 30,000 or so distinct CDR3 sequences, approximately 6.3% of them seen just once; the ten biggest clones take up roughly 34%. The sample taken for sequencing was blood, either unsorted or a sorted T cell fraction (not recorded which). Every receptor here comes from a human donor who was either an allogeneic HSCT recipient or a stem cell or donor lymphocyte infusion donor (not recorded which). It is not recorded whose cells these are; they may come from a transplant donor. Each CDR3 is given with its conserved first and last residue. D genes are given only for firm matches. The listing skips clone size in some rows; elsewhere it reads once, few, many or a size class.

V gene	D gene	J gene	clone size	CDR3 protein	CDR3 DNA
TRBV20-1	NA	TRBJ2-1	NA	CSARIPMRAYEQFF	TGCAGTGCTAGAATTCCCATGCGGGCCTATGAGCAGTTCTTC
TRBV7-2	NA	TRBJ2-2	few	CASSPRYQGGGELFF	TGTGCCAGCAGCCCAAGATATCAGGGGGGCGGGGAGCTGTTTTTT
TRBV19	NA	TRBJ2-1	NA	CASSIAGASYNEQFF	TGTGCCAGTAGTATAGCGGGAGCATCCTACAATGAGCAGTTCTTC
TRBV27	NA	TRBJ2-5	NA	CASSPNTGTQETQYF	TGTGCCAGCAGTCCCAATACCGGGACTCAAGAGACCCAGTACTTC
TRBV6-2/TRBV6-3	NA	TRBJ1-2	many	CASRQSGTNYGYTF	TGTGCCAGCAGACAATCCGGGACTAACTATGGCTACACCTTC
TRBV7-3	TRBD1	TRBJ2-1	NA	CASSWDRASYNEQFF	TGTGCCAGCAGCTGGGACAGGGCCTCCTACAATGAGCAGTTCTTC
TRBV12-3/TRBV12-4	NA	TRBJ1-1	many	CASSLLGPNTEAFF	TGTGCCAGCAGTTTACTTGGCCCGAACACTGAAGCTTTCTTT
TRBV5-1	NA	TRBJ2-2	many	CASSLQGTGELFF	TGCGCCAGCAGCCTACAGGGCACCGGGGAGCTGTTTTTT
TRBV29-1	NA	TRBJ2-3	many	CSVELAGTDTQYF	TGCAGCGTTGAACTAGCAGGCACAGATACGCAGTATTTT
TRBV18	TRBD1	TRBJ1-1	many	CASSLTGVNTEAFF	TGTGCCAGCTCACTTACAGGGGTGAACACTGAAGCTTTCTTT
TRBV4-1	NA	TRBJ1-5	medium-sized	CASSRVIGAIGPQHF	TGCGCCAGCAGCCGAGTTATAGGGGCGATAGGGCCCCAGCATTTT
TRBV7-9	NA	TRBJ2-1	NA	CASRVTAKQFF	TGTGCCAGCAGGGTGACAGCAAAGCAGTTCTTC
TRBV6-2/TRBV6-3	NA	TRBJ2-1	NA	CASASPGWDDNEQFF	TGTGCCAGCGCATCCCCGGGGTGGGACGACAATGAGCAGTTCTTC
TRBV2	NA	TRBJ2-1	NA	CASSEQRALWFF	TGTGCCAGCAGTGAACAGCGGGCCCTTTGGTTCTTC
TRBV29-1	NA	TRBJ2-1	many	CSVEGGDTRNEQFF	TGCAGCGTTGAAGGGGGGGACACCCGCAATGAGCAGTTCTTC
TRBV2	NA	TRBJ2-4	NA	CASSDSLAKNIQYF	TGTGCCAGCAGTGATTCTCTAGCCAAAAACATTCAGTACTTC
TRBV7-9	TRBD1	TRBJ1-1	many	CASSPRQGTEAFF	TGTGCCAGCAGCCCGAGACAGGGCACTGAAGCTTTCTTT
TRBV28	NA	TRBJ1-2	many	CASSDPSTGWSYGYTF	TGTGCCAGCAGCGACCCTTCGACAGGTTGGAGCTATGGCTACACCTTC
TRBV7-2	NA	TRBJ2-3	many	CASSLFGGPTDTQYF	TGTGCCAGCAGCTTATTCGGCGGCCCCACAGATACGCAGTATTTT
TRBV10-3	NA	TRBJ1-4	NA	CAISDQNNEKLFF	TGTGCCATCAGTGACCAGAATAATGAAAAACTGTTTTTT
TRBV29-1	NA	TRBJ2-5	NA	CSVEPEWGNQETQYF	TGCAGCGTTGAACCGGAGTGGGGGAACCAAGAGACCCAGTACTTC
TRBV7-2	TRBD2	TRBJ2-3	many	CASSLGLAGVRDTQYF	TGTGCCAGCAGCCTGGGACTAGCGGGAGTTAGGGATACGCAGTATTTT
TRBV7-9	NA	TRBJ2-7	NA	CASSFWAAQPPYEQYF	TGTGCCAGCAGCTTCTGGGCAGCCCAACCGCCCTACGAGCAGTACTTC
TRBV6-2/TRBV6-3	NA	TRBJ1-5	NA	CASSYSRVTQPQHF	TGTGCCAGCAGTTACTCTCGGGTGACTCAGCCCCAGCATTTT
TRBV7-2	NA	TRBJ1-1	many	CASSLVGTPSGTEAFF	TGTGCCAGCAGCTTAGTGGGGACTCCAAGCGGCACTGAAGCTTTCTTT
TRBV7-9	NA	TRBJ2-7	NA	CASSENRVRNEQYF	TGTGCCAGCAGCGAGAACAGGGTAAGAAACGAGCAGTACTTC
TRBV12-3/TRBV12-4	NA	TRBJ2-5	many	CASTRTENQETQYF	TGTGCCAGTACAAGGACGGAGAACCAAGAGACCCAGTACTTC
TRBV18	TRBD2	TRBJ2-3	NA	CASSPITSGSTDTQYF	TGTGCCAGCTCACCGATTACTAGCGGGAGCACAGATACGCAGTATTTT
TRBV9	NA	TRBJ2-7	NA	CASSPGSGRYEQYF	TGTGCCAGCAGCCCCGGGAGCGGTCGGTACGAGCAGTACTTC
TRBV7-9	NA	TRBJ2-3	NA	CASSFSRRSTDTQYF	TGTGCCAGCAGCTTTTCTAGACGGAGCACAGATACGCAGTATTTT
TRBV3-1	TRBD2	TRBJ2-1	many	CASSPRIAGALLF	TGTGCCAGCAGCCCCCGAATAGCGGGAGCTCTCCTCTTC
TRBV10-3	TRBD2	TRBJ2-3	NA	CAISAQPSGRSTDTQYF	TGTGCCATCAGTGCTCAGCCTAGCGGGAGAAGCACAGATACGCAGTATTTT
TRBV2	NA	TRBJ2-6	NA	CASSEVSLSGLSGANVLTF	TGTGCCAGCAGTGAGGTTTCTTTGTCAGGCCTCTCTGGGGCCAACGTCCTGACTTTC
TRBV20-1	NA	TRBJ2-2	few	CSASIGGAGTGELFF	TGCAGTGCTAGTATCGGGGGCGCGGGTACCGGGGAGCTGTTTTTT
TRBV20-1	TRBD1	TRBJ2-1	NA	CSARDFTGARYNEQFF	TGCAGTGCTAGAGACTTTACAGGGGCTCGGTACAATGAGCAGTTCTTC
TRBV4-3	TRBD2	TRBJ2-3	few	CASSQDHGRGWTSADTQYF	TGCGCCAGCAGCCAAGATCACGGGAGGGGGTGGACTAGCGCAGATACGCAGTATTTT